This passage covers 16 T cell receptor beta chains from one sample sequenced in a study of low-dose radiotherapy and immunotherapy resistance in tumors. The time point was: after trial treatment. Described treatment: LDRT plus nivolumab, ipilimumab, low-dose cyclophosphamide and aspirin (RACIN trial). TCR amplification involved 20 to 25 PCR cycles with a constant-region primer and V-primer adapter. TCRdb processed the reads anew with MiXCR; each CDR3 protein has one entry. The sample comprises under 60,000 distinct CDR3 sequences, 33% of which are singletons, and over 7% rests with the top ten. Sample: PBMCs, taken after low-dose radiotherapy plus immunotherapy. The receptor set was obtained from a male donor with rectosigmoid adenocarcinoma.

This clonotype has at least ten counts. The chain carries TRBV20-1 and TRBJ1-4, with D unresolved. Trimming removed 4 bases at V and 0 bases at J, with 15 bases between. The CDR3 length is 16 residues. Germline CDR1 DFQATT, CDR2 SNEGSKA (reference sequence). CDR3 nucleotides: TGCAGTGCTACCGGCGGGAGGATTGCAACTAATGAAAAACTGTTTTTT. Protein sequence: CSATGGRIATNEKLFF.

The V and J genes are TRBV6-2 or TRBV6-3 and TRBJ1-4; 8 bases fit TRBD1. J gave up 8 bases and V 4 bases, and 12 bases lay outside the gene matches. The CDR3 runs 16 residues. The germline V gene has CDR1 MNHEY and CDR2 SVGEGT. The CDR3, as DNA: TGTGCCAGCAGTTGCTCTCCGGGTCAGGGGGCGGAAAAACTGTTTTTT. Its translation is CASSCSPGQGAEKLFF.

This clonotype was seen at least ten times. The J gene is TRBJ2-7, the V gene TRBV13, with TRBD1 identical over 8 bases. This CDR3 region has 16 residues. The junction had 10 bases not matched to a gene; V was cut back by 5 bases and J by 1 base. CDR1 PRHDT and CDR2 FYEKMQ come from the germline V gene (reference sequence). The CDR3 bases are TGTGCCAGCAGCCCCAGATCTCAGGGGGCGTCCTACGAGCAGTACTTC. Translating it yields CASSPRSQGASYEQYF.

J is TRBJ2-3 and V is TRBV20-1; no reliable D call. Germline V gene sequence: CDR1 DFQATT, CDR2 SNEGSKA (reference sequence). The CDR3 is 12 amino acids. V lost 4 bases and J lost 4, with 9 bases in between. CDR3 in amino acids: CSATRQSDTQYF. For the CDR3, the DNA is TGCAGTGCTACTAGGCAGTCAGATACGCAGTATTTT.

This clonotype occurred many times. The V gene is TRBV9, the J gene TRBJ2-7; 8 nucleotides match TRBD1. Trimming removed 4 bases from V and 0 bases from J; junction bases left unmatched: 6. This CDR3 has 15 amino acids. Per the germline V gene, CDR1 is SGDLS and CDR2 is YYNGEE. In DNA form, the CDR3 reads TGTGCCAGCAGCCCGACAGGGGCCTTCTCCTACGAGCAGTACTTC. Protein sequence: CASSPTGAFSYEQYF.

This clonotype was counted many times. The chain employs TRBV27 and TRBJ1-5, with D uncertain. Trimming stripped 3 bases from V and 0 bases from J, with 6 bases between. The CDR3 covers 14 residues. Per the germline V gene, CDR1 is MNHEY and CDR2 is SMNVEV (reference sequence). CDR3 coding DNA: TGTGCCAGCAGTTTTCAGTTTAGCAATCAGCCCCAGCATTTT. Translating gives CASSFQFSNQPQHF.

This clonotype was seen ten or more times. The V gene is TRBV24-1, the J gene TRBJ1-1, with 9 positions matching TRBD1. J gave up 5 bases and V 5 bases, and 17 bases lay outside the gene matches. The CDR3 length is 18 residues. Germline-derived CDR1 and CDR2 are KGHDR and SFDVKD. Written as DNA, the CDR3 is TGTGCCACCAGTGTACCCGCATTGTGGGGACAGGGTCGGACTGAAGCTTTCTTT. Translated, it gives CATSVPALWGQGRTEAFF.

The chain carries TRBV28 and TRBJ2-7, with 12 bases lining up with TRBD1. Looked up from germline, CDR1 is MDHEN and CDR2 is SYDVKM. This CDR3 has 14 amino acids. The junction had 6 bases not matched to a gene; V was cut back by 3 bases and J by 9 bases. CDR3 sequence (DNA): TGTGCCAGCAGTTTGGGACAGGGGGCCTATGGGCAGTACTTC. Its protein is CASSLGQGAYGQYF.

The rearrangement joins TRBV5-1 to TRBJ2-1; D is tentatively TRBD1 or TRBD2 (5 bases each). The V end was cut by 2 bases, the J end by 7 bases, with 16 bases between. Germline CDR1 reads SGHRS; CDR2 reads YFSETQ. CDR3 length: 15 amino acids. The DNA for the CDR3 is TGCGCCAGCAGCTTCCGGGACCCCACCCCGAATGAGCAGTTCTTC. Amino acid sequence: CASSFRDPTPNEQFF.

This chain joins TRBV28 and TRBJ1-5, with D possibly TRBD1 on 5 matching bases. The V gene's germline CDR1 is MDHEN and CDR2 SYDVKM. The CDR3 is 14 residues long. Trimming pared 4 bases from V and 2 bases from J, leaving 9 bases between. The CDR3 DNA follows: TGTGCCAGCAGTTCGGGGCAGGGCAATCAGCCCCAGCATTTT. This gives the protein CASSSGQGNQPQHF.

The V and J genes are TRBV6-2 or TRBV6-3 and TRBJ2-7; TRBD1 agrees at 7 bases. Trimming at V came to 6 bases and at J to 3 bases, leaving 14 bases not matched to a gene. Germline V lookup: CDR1 MNHEY, CDR2 SVGEGT. The CDR3 covers 16 residues. The CDR3 loop reads CASSLNIGTALYEQYF. The DNA of the CDR3 is TGTGCCAGCAGCTTAAATATCGGGACAGCACTCTACGAGCAGTACTTC.

This clonotype was detected ten times or more. The CDR3 DNA sequence: TGTGCCAGTAGTCCGGGGACAGGGATGCACGAGCAGTACTTC. Residues: CASSPGTGMHEQYF. The chain is built from TRBV19 and TRBJ2-7; 9 bases are a match to TRBD1. This CDR3 spans 14 amino acids. Germline CDR1 is LNHDA and CDR2 is SQIVND (reference sequence). The J segment lost 5 bases and the V segment lost 5 bases, leaving 7 bases of the junction unmatched.

This clonotype was detected many times. The chain recombines TRBV12-3 or TRBV12-4 with TRBJ1-4; no firm D call. This CDR3 comprises 15 residues. V lost 3 bases and J 1 base, leaving 9 bases between the germline ends. CDR3 amino acids: CASSFIGITNEKLFF. The CDR3 DNA reads as TGTGCCAGCAGTTTTATCGGGATAACTAATGAAAAACTGTTTTTT.

This chain links TRBV6-2 or TRBV6-3 with TRBJ1-6, with D tentatively TRBD1 (5 bases). Germline assignment: CDR1 MNHEY and CDR2 SVGEGT. The CDR3 extends over 15 amino acids. V was cut by 6 bases and J by 4 bases, with 13 bases left in between. DNA of the CDR3: TGTGCCAGCAGGAGCCGGGACGGTTATAATTCACCCCTCCACTTT. Protein sequence: CASRSRDGYNSPLHF.

This clonotype came up many times. The chain carries TRBV9 and TRBJ1-2; D uncertain. CDR3 size: 13 residues. The germline V gene has CDR1 SGDLS and CDR2 YYNGEE. The V end was cut by 0 bases, the J end by 3 bases, with 6 bases between. The CDR3 DNA reads as TGTGCCAGCAGCGTAGATGAGGACTATGGCTACACCTTC. Translated: CASSVDEDYGYTF.

This clonotype was seen at least ten times. The chain combines TRBV28 with TRBJ1-2; D remains unclear. The CDR3 is 12 residues long. In germline, CDR1 is MDHEN, CDR2 SYDVKM. The V end lost 2 bases, the J end lost 4 bases, and 5 bases lay between the germline ends. The CDR3 bases are TGTGCCAGCAGTTTACAGCGCTATGGCTACACCTTC. Translation gives CASSLQRYGYTF.